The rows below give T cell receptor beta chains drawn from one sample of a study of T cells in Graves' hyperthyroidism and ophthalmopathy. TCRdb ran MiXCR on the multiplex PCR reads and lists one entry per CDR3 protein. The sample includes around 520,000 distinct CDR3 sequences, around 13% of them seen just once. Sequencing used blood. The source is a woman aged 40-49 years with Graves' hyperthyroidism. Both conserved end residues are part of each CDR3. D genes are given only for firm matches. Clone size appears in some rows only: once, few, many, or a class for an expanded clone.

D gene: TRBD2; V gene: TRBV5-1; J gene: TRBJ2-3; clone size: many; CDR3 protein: CASSSGGYTDTQYF; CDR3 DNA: TGCGCCAGCAGCAGCGGGGGGTACACAGATACGCAGTATTTT
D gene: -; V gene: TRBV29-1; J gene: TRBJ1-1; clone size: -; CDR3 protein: CSVDGRLNTEAFF; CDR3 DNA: TGCAGCGTTGACGGCAGGCTGAACACTGAAGCTTTCTTT
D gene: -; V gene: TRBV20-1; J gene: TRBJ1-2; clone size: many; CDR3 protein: CSATFPGNYGYTF; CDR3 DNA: TGCAGTGCCACATTCCCCGGGAACTATGGCTACACCTTC
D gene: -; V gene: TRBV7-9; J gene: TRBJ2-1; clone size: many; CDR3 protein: CASSRRGAGEVYNEQFF; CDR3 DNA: TGTGCCAGCAGCCGAAGGGGGGCGGGAGAAGTCTACAATGAGCAGTTCTTC
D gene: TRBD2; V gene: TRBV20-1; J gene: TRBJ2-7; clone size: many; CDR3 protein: CSARDLAGVEQYF; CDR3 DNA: TGCAGTGCTAGAGACCTAGCGGGAGTCGAGCAGTACTTC
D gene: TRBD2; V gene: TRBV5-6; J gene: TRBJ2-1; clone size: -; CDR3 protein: CASSLLTGGPYNEQFF; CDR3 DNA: TGTGCCAGCAGCTTGTTGACGGGAGGGCCCTATAATGAGCAGTTCTTC
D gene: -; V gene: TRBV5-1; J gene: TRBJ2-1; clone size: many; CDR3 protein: CASSPGQYEQFF; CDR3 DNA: TGCGCCAGCAGCCCGGGTCAGTATGAGCAGTTCTTC
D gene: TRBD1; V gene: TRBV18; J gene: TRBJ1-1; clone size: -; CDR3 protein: CASSEQGGGTEAFF; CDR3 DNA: TGTGCCAGCTCGGAACAGGGGGGCGGCACTGAAGCTTTCTTT
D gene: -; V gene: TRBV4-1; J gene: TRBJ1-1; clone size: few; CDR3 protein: CASSQDSLSQGAFF; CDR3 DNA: TGCGCCAGCAGCCAAGATTCCTTGTCCCAGGGGGCTTTCTTT
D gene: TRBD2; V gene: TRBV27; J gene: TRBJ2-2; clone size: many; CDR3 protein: CASSFGSGGNAGELFF; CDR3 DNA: TGTGCCAGCAGTTTTGGGTCGGGAGGGAACGCCGGGGAGCTGTTTTTT
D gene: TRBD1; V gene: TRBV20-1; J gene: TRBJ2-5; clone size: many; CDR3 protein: CSARNRGWGETQYF; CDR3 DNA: TGCAGTGCTCGCAACAGGGGTTGGGGAGAGACCCAGTACTTC
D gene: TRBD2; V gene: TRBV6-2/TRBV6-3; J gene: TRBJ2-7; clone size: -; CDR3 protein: CASSYSLAGVREVGEQYF; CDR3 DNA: TGTGCCAGCAGTTACTCGTTAGCTGGTGTGCGGGAGGTGGGAGAGCAGTACTTC
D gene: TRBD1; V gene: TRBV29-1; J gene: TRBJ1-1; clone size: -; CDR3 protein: CSVGQDTEAFF; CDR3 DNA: TGCAGCGTAGGACAGGACACTGAAGCTTTCTTT
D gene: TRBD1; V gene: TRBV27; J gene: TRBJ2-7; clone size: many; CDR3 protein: CASTGTGAHSYEQYF; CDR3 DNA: TGTGCCAGCACCGGTACAGGGGCCCACTCCTACGAGCAGTACTTC
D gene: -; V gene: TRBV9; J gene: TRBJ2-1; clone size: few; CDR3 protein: CASSVEIGTYNEQFF; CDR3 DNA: TGTGCCAGCAGCGTAGAGATAGGGACCTACAATGAGCAGTTCTTC
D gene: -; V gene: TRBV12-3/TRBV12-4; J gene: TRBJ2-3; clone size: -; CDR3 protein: CASSYGQTSADTQYF; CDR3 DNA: TGTGCCAGCAGTTATGGACAGACTAGTGCAGATACGCAGTATTTT
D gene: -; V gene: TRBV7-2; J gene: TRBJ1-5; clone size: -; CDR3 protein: CASSLRRGGQPQHF; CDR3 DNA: TGTGCCAGCAGCTTAAGAAGGGGGGGACAGCCCCAGCATTTT
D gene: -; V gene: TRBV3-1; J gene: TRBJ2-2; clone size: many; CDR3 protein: CASSPRRAPNTGELFF; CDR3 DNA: TGTGCCAGCAGCCCCCGGCGTGCCCCGAACACCGGGGAGCTGTTTTTT
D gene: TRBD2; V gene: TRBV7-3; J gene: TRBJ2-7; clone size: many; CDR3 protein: CASSLASGVSYEQYF; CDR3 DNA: TGTGCCAGCAGCTTAGCTAGCGGGGTCTCCTACGAGCAGTACTTC
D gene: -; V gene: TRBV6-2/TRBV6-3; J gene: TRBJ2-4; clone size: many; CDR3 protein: CASSYGTSHKNIQYF; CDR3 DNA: TGTGCCAGCAGTTATGGGACATCCCACAAAAACATTCAGTACTTC
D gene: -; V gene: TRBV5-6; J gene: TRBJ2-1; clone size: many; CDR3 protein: CASSLDTAFSSYNEQFF; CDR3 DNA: TGTGCCAGCAGCTTGGATACAGCCTTTAGCTCCTACAATGAGCAGTTCTTC
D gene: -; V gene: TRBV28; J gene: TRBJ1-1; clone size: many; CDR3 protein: CASSLLGGATMNTEAFF; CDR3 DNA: TGTGCCAGCAGTTTGCTGGGCGGGGCCACCATGAACACTGAAGCTTTCTTT
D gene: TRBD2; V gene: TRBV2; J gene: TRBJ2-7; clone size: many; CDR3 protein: CASSGASGSYEQYF; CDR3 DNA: TGTGCCAGCAGTGGAGCTAGCGGGAGCTACGAGCAGTACTTC
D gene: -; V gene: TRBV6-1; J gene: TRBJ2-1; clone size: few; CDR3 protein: CASRRVRSSYNEQFF; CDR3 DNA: TGTGCCAGCAGGAGGGTACGAAGCTCCTACAATGAGCAGTTCTTC
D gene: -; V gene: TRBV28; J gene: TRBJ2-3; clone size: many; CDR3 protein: CASSLPGGTQYF; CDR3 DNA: TGTGCCAGCAGTTTACCAGGAGGTACGCAGTATTTT
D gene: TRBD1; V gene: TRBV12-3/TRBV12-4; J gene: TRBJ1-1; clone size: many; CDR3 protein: CASCYRGGYTEAFF; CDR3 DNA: TGTGCCAGCTGCTACAGGGGAGGGTACACTGAAGCTTTCTTT
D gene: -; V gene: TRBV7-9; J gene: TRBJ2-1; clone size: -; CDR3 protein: CASSVQGRTYNEQFF; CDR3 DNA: TGTGCCAGCAGCGTACAGGGGAGGACCTACAATGAGCAGTTCTTC
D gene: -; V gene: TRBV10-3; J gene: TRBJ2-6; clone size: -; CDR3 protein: CAISELAGANVLTF; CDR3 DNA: TGTGCCATCAGTGAGCTCGCTGGGGCCAACGTCCTGACTTTC
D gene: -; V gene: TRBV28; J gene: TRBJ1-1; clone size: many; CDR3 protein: CASSPRPLTEAFF; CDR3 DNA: TGTGCCAGCAGTCCCCGGCCCCTCACTGAAGCTTTCTTT
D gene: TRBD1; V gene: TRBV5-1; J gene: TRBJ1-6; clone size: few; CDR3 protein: CASSLEWDRGDSPLHF; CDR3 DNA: TGCGCCAGCAGCTTGGAGTGGGACAGGGGAGATTCACCCCTCCACTTT
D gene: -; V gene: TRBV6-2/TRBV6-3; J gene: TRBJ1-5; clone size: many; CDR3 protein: CASSYLGGDSNQPQHF; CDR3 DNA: TGTGCCAGCAGTTACTTGGGGGGGGATAGCAATCAGCCCCAGCATTTT